One and the same sample provided the 14 T cell receptor beta chains below, sequenced in a study of blood T cell repertoires in COVID-19. The assay was immunoSEQ multiplex PCR, and TCRdb's table has in-frame clones only and misses some. This table holds some 130,000 clones, roughly 89% found once. The specimen sequenced was peripheral blood. Every receptor here comes from a man aged 55-75 years with COVID-19, enrolled during active disease.

The rearrangement links TRBV7-9 to TRBJ1-6, with unresolved D. The CDR3 runs to 14 residues. Germline V gene sequence: CDR1 SEHNR, CDR2 FQNEAQ (reference sequence). Trimming cost V 4 bases and J 5 bases, with 9 bases left between them. The CDR3 sequence is CASSSGVNNSPLHF. DNA of the CDR3: TGTGCCAGCAGCTCCGGGGTTAATAATTCACCCCTCCACTTT.

The DNA of the CDR3 is TGTGCCAGTAGGCCGGACAGGGTGACTAATGAAAAACTGTTTTTT. This gives the protein CASRPDRVTNEKLFF. This sequence joins TRBV19 and TRBJ1-4; 8 bases are shared with TRBD1. The CDR3 is 15 residues long. Germline CDR1 LNHDA, CDR2 SQIVND (reference sequence). V shed 6 bases and J 2 bases; nucleotides not matched to a gene: 5.

V usage is TRBV10-3 and J usage is TRBJ2-1, with D tentatively TRBD2 (5 bases). The V end lost 10 bases, the J end lost 1 base, and 20 bases lay between the germline ends. The CDR3 consists of 16 residues. From germline, CDR1 is ENHRY and CDR2 SYGVKD. CDR3 residues: CASHNRLGESYNEQFF. DNA for the CDR3: TGTGCCAGCCACAATCGACTCGGGGAATCCTACAATGAGCAGTTCTTC.

The chain carries TRBV27 and TRBJ1-4; 9 bases are a match to TRBD1. The CDR3 is 15 residues long. CDR1 is MNHEY and CDR2 is SMNVEV in the germline V gene (reference sequence). J gave up 6 bases and V 1 base, and 3 bases lay outside the gene matches. The CDR3 is CASSLLGQGYEKLFF. CDR3 DNA: TGTGCCAGCAGTTTATTGGGACAGGGATATGAAAAACTGTTTTTT. The full variable domain, its missing parts supplied by reference TRBV27 and TRBJ1-4, is EAQVTQNPRYLITVTGKKLTVTCSQNMNHEYMSWYRQDPGLGLRQIYYSMNVEVTDKGDVPEGYKVSRKEKRNFPLILESPSPNQTSLYFCASSLLGQGYEKLFFGSGTQLSVL.

This chain links TRBV6-1 with TRBJ1-2; D is undetermined. Germline V gene sequence: CDR1 MNHNS, CDR2 SASEGT. The CDR3 loop spans 15 amino acids. Deletions cut 0 bases from V and 3 bases from J, with 11 bases between. The CDR3 bases are TGTGCCAGCAGTGAAGCGTCCGGGTCCTACTATGGCTACACCTTC. Translating it yields CASSEASGSYYGYTF.

This sequence joins TRBV3-1 (or the pseudogene TRBV3-2) and TRBJ1-2; D not certain. There are 14 residues in the CDR3. CDR1 and CDR2 (germline): LGHDT, YNNKEL (reference sequence). V lost 5 bases and J 8 bases, leaving 18 bases between the germline ends. CDR3 protein: CASSSVTGALGYTF. In DNA, the CDR3 is TGTGCCAGCAGCTCTGTGACGGGAGCTTTGGGCTACACCTTC.

The rearrangement links TRBV19 to TRBJ2-2; 7 nucleotides match TRBD2. CDR1 and CDR2 from the germline V gene are LNHDA and SQIVND (reference sequence). V lost 0 bases, J lost 4 bases, and 2 bases stayed unmatched. CDR3 size: 15 residues. CDR3 in amino acids: CASSIEGRVTGELFF. CDR3 DNA sequence: TGTGCCAGTAGTATAGAGGGGAGGGTCACCGGGGAGCTGTTTTTT. The full variable domain, rest sourced from reference TRBV19 and TRBJ2-2, is DGGITQSPKYLFRKEGQNVTLSCEQNLNHDAMYWYRQDPGQGLRLIYYSQIVNDFQKGDIAEGYSVSREKKESFPLTVTSAQKNPTAFYLCASSIEGRVTGELFFGEGSRLTVL.

V and J are TRBV5-1 and TRBJ1-2, with a weak D call TRBD1 (6 bases). Germline assignment: CDR1 SGHRS and CDR2 YFSETQ. The CDR3 length is 14 residues. The V end was cut by 4 bases, the J end by 3 bases, with 13 bases between. CDR3 sequence reads: CASSRDTEYYGYTF. Written as DNA, the CDR3 is TGCGCCAGCAGCCGGGACACGGAATACTATGGCTACACCTTC. Full variable domain (rest looked up from reference TRBV5-1 and TRBJ1-2): KAGVTQTPRYLIKTRGQQVTLSCSPISGHRSVSWYQQTPGQGLQFLFEYFSETQRNKGNFPGRFSGRQFSNSRSEMNVSTLELGDSALYLCASSRDTEYYGYTFGSGTRLTVV.

J is TRBJ1-1 and V is TRBV18; tentative D call: TRBD1 (6 bases). CDR1 is KGHSH and CDR2 is LQKENI in the germline V gene. V lost 6 bases and J 1 base, leaving 9 bases between the germline ends. The CDR3 totals 13 residues. CDR3 DNA sequence: TGTGCCAGCTCTCCGACAGGGAACACTGAAGCTTTCTTT. It is translated as CASSPTGNTEAFF.

The chain couples TRBV3-1 (or the pseudogene TRBV3-2) to TRBJ1-1; a weak D match, TRBD1 (6 bases). The germline V and J ends were trimmed by 2 bases and 3 bases, with 10 bases remaining between them. Germline V CDR1 and CDR2: LGHDT, YNNKEL (reference sequence). The CDR3 spans 14 residues. The CDR3 spells CASSQPGQYTEAFF. CDR3 DNA: TGTGCCAGCAGCCAACCCGGACAGTACACTGAAGCTTTCTTT.

The chain is built from TRBV2 and TRBJ2-2; 13 positions match TRBD2. With 6 bases clipped from V and 5 bases from J, the junction kept 6 bases outside the gene matches. The length of the CDR3 is 16 residues. CDR1 is SNHLY, CDR2 FYNNEI, per germline. The CDR3 nucleotides read TGTGCCAGCAGAATAGGGACTAGCGGGGCGACCGGGGAGCTGTTTTTT. Translating gives CASRIGTSGATGELFF.

On this clone itself: One end of the junction varies from germline; a read error may be responsible. Other nucleotide sequences from this sample produce the same CDR3. The chain carries TRBV9 and TRBJ2-3, with TRBD2 identical over 8 bases. The CDR3 is made up of 15 amino acids. Germline CDR1 is SGDLS and CDR2 is YYNGEE. In DNA form, the CDR3 reads TGTGCCAGCACCCCACTAGCGGCACGCACAGATACGCAGTCTTTT. The encoded protein is CASTPLAARTDTQSF.

V gene TRBV6-5 combines with J gene TRBJ2-3, with D unclear. The V and J ends lost 5 bases and 0 bases respectively, with 12 bases between them. Germline V lookup: CDR1 MNHEY, CDR2 SVGAGI. The CDR3 sequence is 15 residues long. The CDR3 region is CASSILGGSTDTQYF. The CDR3 nucleotides are TGTGCCAGCAGTATCCTTGGCGGTAGCACAGATACGCAGTATTTT.

The chain is built from TRBV5-4 and TRBJ1-4, with TRBD1 matching over 10 bases. Unmatched junction bases numbered 4, after V lost 0 bases and J lost 8 bases. Germline lookup yields CDR1 SGHNT and CDR2 YYREEE (reference sequence). The CDR3 contains 15 residues. This CDR3 reads CASSLGGQGYEKLFF. In DNA, the CDR3 is TGTGCCAGCAGCTTGGGGGGACAGGGGTACGAAAAACTGTTTTTT.